This T cell receptor (beta chain) was documented in a study of blood T cell repertoires in COVID-19. Study overall: Collection of acute and convalescent COVID-19 samples took place in the United States, Italy and Spain.

Authors' processing steps: The assay estimated nucleated cells by amplifying reference gene primers. This table comes from immunoSEQ multiplex PCR, and its TCRdb copy is limited to in-frame clones, with some not included. V and J calls and clone size are copied from that table; D and trimming were computed from the DNA. The repertoire includes about 150,000 clones, approximately 92% of them detected once, and 15% sits in the top ten. The length of the CDR3 is 14 residues. The junction had 6 bases not matched to a gene; V was cut back by 5 bases and J by 5 bases. CDR1 LGHDT and CDR2 YNNKEL come from the germline V gene (reference sequence).

This clonotype was obtained from a woman in her forties with acute or convalescent COVID-19. Source material: peripheral blood. The rearrangement uses TRBV3-1 (or the pseudogene TRBV3-2) and TRBJ1-1; 9 bases are a match to TRBD1. The CDR3 region has the DNA TGTGCCAGCAGCGCCACAGGGGGCAGGACTGAAGCTTTCTTT. It yields the protein CASSATGGRTEAFF.